This entry concerns a single TCR beta chain. This sample is part of a study of blood T cell repertoires in COVID-19. At the level of the study: Samples came from the United States, Italy and Spain, spanning acute and convalescent COVID-19. T cells, B-cell-depleted T cells, or PBMCs provided the cDNA or gDNA that served as material.

Original data processing: Counts of nucleated cells, estimated from reference gene primer amplification, were obtained. Here immunoSEQ multiplex PCR was the method, and the copy in TCRdb shows in-frame clones only, minus some. The V and J calls and clone size were taken over from that table, and D and trimming were inferred from the DNA. The sample has just under 60,000 clones; 70% to 90% are singletons. CDR1 and CDR2 (germline): GTSNPN, SVGIG (reference sequence). This CDR3 has 13 residues. Trimming stripped 3 bases from V and 6 bases from J, with 13 bases between. Sequenced material: peripheral blood. This chain connects TRBV30 to TRBJ2-3; D might be TRBD2 (5 bases). The source of this sequence is a human donor with active COVID-19. The donor label of this sample is uncertain. CDR3: CAWSGMRADTQYF. The CDR3 nucleotides are TGTGCCTGGAGCGGGATGCGGGCCGATACGCAGTATTTT.